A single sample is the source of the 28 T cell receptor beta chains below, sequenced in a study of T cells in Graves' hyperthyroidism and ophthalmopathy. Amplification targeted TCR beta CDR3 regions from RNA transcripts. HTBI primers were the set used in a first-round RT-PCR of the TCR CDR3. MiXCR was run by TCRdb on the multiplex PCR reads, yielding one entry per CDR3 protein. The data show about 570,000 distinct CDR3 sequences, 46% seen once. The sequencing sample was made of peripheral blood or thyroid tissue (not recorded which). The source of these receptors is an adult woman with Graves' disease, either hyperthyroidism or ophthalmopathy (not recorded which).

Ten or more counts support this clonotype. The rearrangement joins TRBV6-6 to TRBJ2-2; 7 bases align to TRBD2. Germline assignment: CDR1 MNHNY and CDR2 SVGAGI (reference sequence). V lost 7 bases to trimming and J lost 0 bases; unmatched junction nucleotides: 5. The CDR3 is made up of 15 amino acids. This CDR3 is CASTMGRANTGELFF. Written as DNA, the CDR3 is TGTGCCAGCACCATGGGGAGGGCGAACACCGGGGAGCTGTTTTTT.

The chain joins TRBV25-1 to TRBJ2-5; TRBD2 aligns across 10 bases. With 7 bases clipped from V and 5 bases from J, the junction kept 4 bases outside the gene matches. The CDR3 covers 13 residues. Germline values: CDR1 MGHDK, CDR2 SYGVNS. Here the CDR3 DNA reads TGTGCCAGCAACCAGCGGGAGGGTGAGACCCAGTACTTC. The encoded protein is CASNQREGETQYF.

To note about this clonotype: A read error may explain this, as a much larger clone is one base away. The CDR3 DNA is TGTGCCATCAGTTACGAGGGTCCCCCGGGCTACGAGCAGTACTTC. Amino acids: CAISYEGPPGYEQYF. The rearrangement uses TRBV6-5 and TRBJ2-7; a weak D match, TRBD2 (5 bases). Germline-derived CDR1 and CDR2 are MNHEY and SVGAGI. The CDR3 loop spans 15 amino acids.

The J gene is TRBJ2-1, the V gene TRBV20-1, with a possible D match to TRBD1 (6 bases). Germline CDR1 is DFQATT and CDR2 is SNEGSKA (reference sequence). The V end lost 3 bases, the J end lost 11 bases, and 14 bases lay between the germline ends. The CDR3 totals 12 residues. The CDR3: CSAREQGIKQFF. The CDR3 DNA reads TGCAGTGCTAGGGAACAGGGTATAAAGCAGTTCTTC.

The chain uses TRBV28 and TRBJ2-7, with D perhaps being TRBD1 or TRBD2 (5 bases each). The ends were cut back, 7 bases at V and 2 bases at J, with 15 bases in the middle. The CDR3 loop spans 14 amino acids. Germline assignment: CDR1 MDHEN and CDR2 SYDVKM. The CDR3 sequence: CASTSGLRTYEQYF. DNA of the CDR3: TGTGCCAGCACCTCGGGGCTAAGAACCTACGAGCAGTACTTC.

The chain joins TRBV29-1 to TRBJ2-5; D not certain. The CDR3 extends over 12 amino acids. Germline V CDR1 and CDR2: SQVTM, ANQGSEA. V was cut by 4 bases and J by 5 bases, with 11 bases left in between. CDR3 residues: CSVGLQLETQYF. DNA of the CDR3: TGCAGCGTTGGTTTGCAGCTGGAGACCCAGTACTTC. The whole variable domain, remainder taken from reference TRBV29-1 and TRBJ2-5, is SAVISQKPSRDICQRGTSLTIQCQVDSQVTMMFWYRQQPGQSLTLIATANQGSEATYESGFVIDKFPISRPNLTFSTLTVSNMSPEDSSIYLCSVGLQLETQYFGPGTRLLVL.

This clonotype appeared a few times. The CDR3 region is CASSLRGYYGYTF. CDR3 bases: TGTGCCAGCAGTTTACGCGGCTACTATGGCTACACCTTC. The chain has TRBV12-3 or TRBV12-4 and TRBJ1-2; D is uncertain. The V end lost 2 bases, the J end lost 3 bases, and 7 bases lay between the germline ends. This CDR3 comprises 13 residues.

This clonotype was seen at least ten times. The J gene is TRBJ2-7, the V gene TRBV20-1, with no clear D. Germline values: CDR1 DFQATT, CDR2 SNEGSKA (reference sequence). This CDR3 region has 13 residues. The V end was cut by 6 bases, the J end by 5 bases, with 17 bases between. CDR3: CSASTGQRDEQYF. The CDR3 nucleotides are TGCAGTGCAAGCACCGGGCAACGGGACGAGCAGTACTTC.

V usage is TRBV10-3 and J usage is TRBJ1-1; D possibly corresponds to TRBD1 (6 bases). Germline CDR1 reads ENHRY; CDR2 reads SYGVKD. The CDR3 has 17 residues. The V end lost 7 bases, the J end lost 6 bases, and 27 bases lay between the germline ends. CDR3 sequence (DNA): TGTGCCATCACCCCGGTTTGGATTAGTGGAGGGGGGGCTGAAGCTTTCTTT. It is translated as CAITPVWISGGGAEAFF.

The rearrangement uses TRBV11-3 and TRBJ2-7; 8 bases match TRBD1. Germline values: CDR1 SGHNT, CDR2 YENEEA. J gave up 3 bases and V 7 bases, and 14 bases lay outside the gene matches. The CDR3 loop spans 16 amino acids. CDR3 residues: CASKGGQDRTIYEQYF. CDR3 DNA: TGTGCCAGCAAGGGGGGACAGGACCGAACAATCTACGAGCAGTACTTC.

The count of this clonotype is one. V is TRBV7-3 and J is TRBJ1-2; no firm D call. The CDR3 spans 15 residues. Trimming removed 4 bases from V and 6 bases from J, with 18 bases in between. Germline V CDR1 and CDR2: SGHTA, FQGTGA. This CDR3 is CASSSSWGEQHGYTF. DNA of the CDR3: TGTGCCAGCAGCTCCTCTTGGGGTGAGCAGCATGGCTACACCTTC.

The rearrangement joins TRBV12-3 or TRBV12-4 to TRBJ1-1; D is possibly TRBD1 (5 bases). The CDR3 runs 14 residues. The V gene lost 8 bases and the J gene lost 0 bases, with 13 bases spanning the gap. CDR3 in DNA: TGTGCCAGCCGTAGGGACGCCGTGAACACTGAAGCTTTCTTT. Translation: CASRRDAVNTEAFF.

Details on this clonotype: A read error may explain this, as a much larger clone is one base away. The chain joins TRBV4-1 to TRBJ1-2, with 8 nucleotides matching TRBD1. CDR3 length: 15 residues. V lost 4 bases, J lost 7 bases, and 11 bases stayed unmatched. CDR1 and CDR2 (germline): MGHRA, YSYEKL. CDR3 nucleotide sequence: TGCGCCAGCAGCCCTACTCCACAGGGGGATCGTGGCTACACCTTC. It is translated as CASSPTPQGDRGYTF.

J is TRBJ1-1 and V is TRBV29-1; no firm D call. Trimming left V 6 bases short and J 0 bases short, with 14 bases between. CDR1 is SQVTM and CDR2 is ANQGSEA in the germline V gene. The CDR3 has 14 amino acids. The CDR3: CSVARTGMNTEAFF. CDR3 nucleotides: TGCAGCGTCGCTCGAACTGGTATGAACACTGAAGCTTTCTTT.

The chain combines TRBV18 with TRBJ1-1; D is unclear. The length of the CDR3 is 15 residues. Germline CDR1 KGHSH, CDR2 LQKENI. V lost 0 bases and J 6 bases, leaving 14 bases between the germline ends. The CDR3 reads CASSPPLGIGAEAFF. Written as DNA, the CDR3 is TGTGCCAGCTCACCACCGTTGGGGATTGGGGCTGAAGCTTTCTTT.

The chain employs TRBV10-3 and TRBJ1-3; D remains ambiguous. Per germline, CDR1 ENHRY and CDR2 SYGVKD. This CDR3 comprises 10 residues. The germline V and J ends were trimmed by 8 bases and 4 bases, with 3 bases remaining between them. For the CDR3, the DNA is TGTGCCATCGGCGGAAACACCATATATTTT. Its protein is CAIGGNTIYF.

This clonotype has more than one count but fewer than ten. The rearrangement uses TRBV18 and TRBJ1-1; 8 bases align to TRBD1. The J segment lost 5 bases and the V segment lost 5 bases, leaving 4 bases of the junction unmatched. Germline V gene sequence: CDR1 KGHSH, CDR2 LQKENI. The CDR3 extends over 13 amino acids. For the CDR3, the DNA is TGTGCCAGCTCAGACGGACAGGGAACTGAAGCTTTCTTT. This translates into CASSDGQGTEAFF.

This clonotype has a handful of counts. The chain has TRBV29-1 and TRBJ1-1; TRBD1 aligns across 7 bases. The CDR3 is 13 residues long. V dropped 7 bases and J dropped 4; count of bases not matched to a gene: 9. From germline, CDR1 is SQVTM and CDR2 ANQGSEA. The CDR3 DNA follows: TGCAGCGGACAGGGAATAGGAATCACTGAAGCTTTCTTT. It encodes CSGQGIGITEAFF. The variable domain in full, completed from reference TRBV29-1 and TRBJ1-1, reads SAVISQKPSRDICQRGTSLTIQCQVDSQVTMMFWYRQQPGQSLTLIATANQGSEATYESGFVIDKFPISRPNLTFSTLTVSNMSPEDSSIYLCSGQGIGITEAFFGQGTRLTVV.

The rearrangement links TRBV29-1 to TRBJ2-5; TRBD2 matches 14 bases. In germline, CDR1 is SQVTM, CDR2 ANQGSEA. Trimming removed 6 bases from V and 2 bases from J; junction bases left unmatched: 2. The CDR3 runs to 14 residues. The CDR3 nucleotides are TGCAGCGTCAGGACTAGCGGGAGGCAAGAGACCCAGTACTTC. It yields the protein CSVRTSGRQETQYF.

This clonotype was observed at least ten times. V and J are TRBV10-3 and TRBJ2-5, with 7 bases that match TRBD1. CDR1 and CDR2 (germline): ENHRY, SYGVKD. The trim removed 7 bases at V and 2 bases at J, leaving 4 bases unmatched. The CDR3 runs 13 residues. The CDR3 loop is CAINQGQQETQYF. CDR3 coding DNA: TGTGCCATCAACCAGGGACAGCAAGAGACCCAGTACTTC.

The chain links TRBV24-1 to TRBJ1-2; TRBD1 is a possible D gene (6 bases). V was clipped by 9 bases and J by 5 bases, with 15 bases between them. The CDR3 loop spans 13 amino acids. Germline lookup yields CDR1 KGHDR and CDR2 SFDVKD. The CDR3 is CATGGRAGYGYTF. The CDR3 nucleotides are TGTGCCACCGGGGGCAGGGCAGGGTATGGCTACACCTTC.

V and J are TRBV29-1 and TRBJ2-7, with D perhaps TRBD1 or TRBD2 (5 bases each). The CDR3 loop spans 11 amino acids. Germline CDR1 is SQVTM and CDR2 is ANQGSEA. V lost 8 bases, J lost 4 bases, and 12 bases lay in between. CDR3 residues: CSFPRGYEQYF. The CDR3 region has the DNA TGCAGCTTCCCGAGGGGATACGAGCAGTACTTC.

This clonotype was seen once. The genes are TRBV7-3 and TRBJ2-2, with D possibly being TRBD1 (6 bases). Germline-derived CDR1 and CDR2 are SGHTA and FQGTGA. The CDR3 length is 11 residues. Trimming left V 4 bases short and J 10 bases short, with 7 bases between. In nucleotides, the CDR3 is TGTGCCAGCAGCTCGGGACAGGAGCTGTTTTTT. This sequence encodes CASSSGQELFF.

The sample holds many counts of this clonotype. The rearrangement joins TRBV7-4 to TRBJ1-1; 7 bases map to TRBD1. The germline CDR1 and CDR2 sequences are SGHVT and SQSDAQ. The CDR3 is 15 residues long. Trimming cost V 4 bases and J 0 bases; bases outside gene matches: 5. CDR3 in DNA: TGTGCCAGCAGCTGTCACAGGGGAGTGAACACTGAAGCTTTCTTT. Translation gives CASSCHRGVNTEAFF.

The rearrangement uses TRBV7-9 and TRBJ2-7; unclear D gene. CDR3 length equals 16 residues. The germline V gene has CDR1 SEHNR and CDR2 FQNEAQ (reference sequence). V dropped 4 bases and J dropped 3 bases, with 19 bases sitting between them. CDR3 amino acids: CASSSDLNVVGYEQYF. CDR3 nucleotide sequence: TGTGCCAGCAGCTCAGATCTCAATGTAGTGGGCTACGAGCAGTACTTC.

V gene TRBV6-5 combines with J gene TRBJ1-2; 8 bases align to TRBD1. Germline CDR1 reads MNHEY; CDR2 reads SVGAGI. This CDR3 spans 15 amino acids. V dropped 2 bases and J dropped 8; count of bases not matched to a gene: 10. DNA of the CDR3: TGTGCCAGCAGTTACCGCGACAGGGGATCTTCGGGCTACACCTTC. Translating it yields CASSYRDRGSSGYTF.

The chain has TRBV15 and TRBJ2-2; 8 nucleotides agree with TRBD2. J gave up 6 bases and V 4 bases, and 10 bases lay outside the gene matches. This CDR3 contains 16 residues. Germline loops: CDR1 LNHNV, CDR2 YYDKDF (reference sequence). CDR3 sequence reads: CATSKAGALRAGELFF. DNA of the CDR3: TGTGCCACCAGCAAAGCGGGGGCGTTAAGGGCCGGGGAGCTGTTTTTT.

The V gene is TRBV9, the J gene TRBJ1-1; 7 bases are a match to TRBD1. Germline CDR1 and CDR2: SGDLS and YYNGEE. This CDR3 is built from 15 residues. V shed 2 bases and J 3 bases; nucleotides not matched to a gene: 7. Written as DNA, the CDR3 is TGTGCCAGCAGCGTGACAGGGCTATCGGACACTGAAGCTTTCTTT. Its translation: CASSVTGLSDTEAFF.